The 24 T cell receptor beta chains below all came from one sample that was sequenced in a study of OX40 agonist ivuxolimab in advanced cancers. Library construction relied on the immunoSEQ multiplex PCR assay. TCRdb re-hosts the immuneACCESS table, in-frame sequences only. Its copies lack some clones; in the studies checked, an unresolved V gene accounts for under half of them, and the cause for the rest is not known. The sample table shows some 45,000 clones, and roughly four fifths are seen once. The ten biggest clones cover about 2% of the sample. Material: CD4+ or CD8+ T cells sorted from blood, obtained in a trial of the OX40 agonist ivuxolimab. Every receptor here comes from an adult with an advanced solid tumor such as melanoma, head and neck, liver or kidney cancer.

This sequence joins TRBV7-9 and TRBJ1-4, with 10 nucleotides matching TRBD1. The trim removed 1 base at V and 8 bases at J, leaving 10 bases unmatched. CDR1 and CDR2 (germline): SEHNR, FQNEAQ (reference sequence). The CDR3 is 17 residues long. The CDR3 loop is CASSLGRWDRGGEKLFF. The CDR3 coding sequence is TGTGCCAGCAGCTTAGGAAGATGGGACAGGGGCGGCGAAAAACTGTTTTTT. Using reference TRBV7-9 and TRBJ1-4 for the parts outside the CDR3, the full variable domain is DTGVSQNPRHKITKRGQNVTFRCDPISEHNRLYWYRQTLGQGPEFLTYFQNEAQLEKSRLLSDRFSAERPKGSFSTLEIQRTEQGDSAMYLCASSLGRWDRGGEKLFFGSGTQLSVL.

The J gene is TRBJ1-4, the V gene TRBV21-1; TRBD1 reflects the table's D call only, with no check against the DNA. TRBV21-1 is classified as a pseudogene. This CDR3 is built from 13 residues. The CDR3 DNA reads TGTGCCAGCTTGGGACAGGGGGGGGAAAAACTGTTTTTT. It encodes CASLGQGGEKLFF.

The chain uses TRBV11-3 and TRBJ2-6, with TRBD1 identical over 12 bases. Losses at the gene ends were 1 base for V and 4 bases for J; bases not matched to a gene: 5. The CDR3 extends over 18 amino acids. Germline V CDR1 and CDR2: SGHNT, YENEEA. The CDR3 sequence: CASSLVGTGGDGANVLTF. CDR3 nucleotides: TGTGCCAGCAGCTTAGTGGGGACAGGGGGCGACGGGGCCAACGTCCTGACTTTC.

This clone was detected once. The rearrangement uses TRBV21-1 and TRBJ2-3; the DNA was not used to check the table's D call, TRBD2. TRBV21-1 is annotated as a pseudogene. The CDR3 is 19 amino acids. This CDR3 is CASSSTPGTSGGEKDTQYF. CDR3 coding DNA: TGTGCCAGCAGCTCGACACCCGGGACTAGCGGGGGCGAAAAAGATACGCAGTATTTT.

V usage is TRBV7-6 and J usage is TRBJ2-5, with a tentative D call TRBD2 (5 bases). The CDR3 totals 12 residues. The germline CDR1 and CDR2 sequences are SGHVS and FNYEAQ. V lost 5 bases to trimming and J lost 5 bases, with 9 bases between them. CDR3 in amino acids: CASSTGVETQYF. The CDR3 DNA is TGTGCCAGCAGCACCGGGGTCGAGACCCAGTACTTC.

The chain carries TRBV10-1 and TRBJ1-5; D ambiguous. The CDR3 is 13 amino acids. Looked up from germline, CDR1 is WNHNN and CDR2 is SYGVQD (reference sequence). The germline V and J ends were trimmed by 3 bases and 0 bases, with 3 bases remaining between them. The CDR3 bases are TGCGCCAGCAGTGACAGTAGCAATCAGCCCCAGCATTTT. Its protein is CASSDSSNQPQHF.

The CDR3 here is CASSEAGRENQPQHF. CDR3 nucleotide sequence: TGTGCCAGCAGTGAAGCGGGCAGGGAAAATCAGCCCCAGCATTTT. The chain recombines TRBV6-1 with TRBJ1-5, with D tentatively TRBD1 (5 bases). V was clipped by 0 bases and J by 4 bases, with 10 bases between them. The CDR3 contains 15 residues. Per the germline V gene, CDR1 is MNHNS and CDR2 is SASEGT.

This CDR3 is CASIGTGGEAFF. The CDR3 DNA reads as TGTGCCAGCATCGGGACAGGCGGCGAAGCTTTCTTT. The rearrangement joins TRBV5-6 to TRBJ1-1; the match to TRBD1 covers 8 bases. Trimming cost V 6 bases and J 8 bases; bases outside gene matches: 6. CDR1 is SGHDT and CDR2 is YYEEEE in the germline V gene. This CDR3 contains 12 residues. Full variable domain (remainder filled in from reference TRBV5-6 and TRBJ1-1): DAGVTQSPTHLIKTRGQQVTLRCSPKSGHDTVSWYQQALGQGPQFIFQYYEEEERQRGNFPDRFSGHQFPNYSSELNVNALLLGDSALYLCASIGTGGEAFFGQGTRLTVV.

The CDR3 sequence: CASSQTTSGGAHEQFF. The DNA for the CDR3 is TGCGCCAGCAGCCAAACGACTAGCGGGGGGGCACATGAGCAGTTCTTC. The J gene is TRBJ2-1, the V gene TRBV5-1; TRBD2 matches 14 bases. Germline V gene data show CDR1 as SGHRS and CDR2 as YFSETQ. V trimming: 4 bases; J trimming: 8 bases; junction bases outside the gene matches: 8. CDR3 length: 16 amino acids.

The gene calls are TRBV5-1 and TRBJ1-5; D remains ambiguous. V gave up 0 bases and J gave up 6 bases, with 10 bases separating them. The CDR3 covers 14 residues. The germline gives CDR1 SGHRS, CDR2 YFSETQ. The CDR3 reads CASSLGIGSQPQHF. The CDR3 DNA is TGCGCCAGCAGCTTGGGGATCGGGAGTCAGCCCCAGCATTTT.

The gene calls are TRBV5-1 and TRBJ1-2; D may be TRBD1 (5 bases). Germline CDR1 is SGHRS and CDR2 is YFSETQ. Trimming removed 0 bases from V and 1 base from J, with 10 bases in between. The CDR3 covers 15 residues. For the CDR3, the DNA is TGCGCCAGCAGCTTGGCCGTAGGGGATAACTATGGCTACACCTTC. Translated, it gives CASSLAVGDNYGYTF.

The chain uses TRBV14 and TRBJ1-2; D perhaps matches TRBD1 (5 bases). There are 14 residues in the CDR3. Germline lookup yields CDR1 SGHDN and CDR2 FVKESK. Trimming took off 0 bases at V and 5 bases at J, with 10 bases between the two ends. CDR3: CASSQELGPYGYTF. The CDR3 DNA reads TGTGCCAGCAGCCAAGAATTGGGACCTTATGGCTACACCTTC.

The rearrangement links TRBV14 to TRBJ1-3; D gene ambiguous. V lost 2 bases and J 0 bases, leaving 8 bases between the germline ends. This CDR3 has 15 residues. Germline V gene data show CDR1 as SGHDN and CDR2 as FVKESK. The CDR3 DNA reads TGTGCCAGCAGCCAATCCCATATCTCTGGAAACACCATATATTTT. Protein product: CASSQSHISGNTIYF.

The CDR3, as DNA: TGTGCCAGCAGCTCAACCGGACGGGAAGCTATGTTCGGCTACACCTTC. Protein: CASSSTGREAMFGYTF. This sequence joins TRBV7-3 and TRBJ1-2; D is ambiguous. The V gene lost 4 bases and the J gene lost 8 bases, with 23 bases spanning the gap. The CDR3 has 16 amino acids. Germline values: CDR1 SGHTA, CDR2 FQGTGA.

V gene TRBV14 combines with J gene TRBJ1-4; 7 bases align to TRBD1. V shed 3 bases, J shed 0 bases, and the junction held 7 bases outside the gene matches. Looked up from germline, CDR1 is SGHDN and CDR2 is FVKESK. This CDR3 is built from 17 residues. The CDR3 region is CASSQRQGVATNEKLFF. CDR3 DNA sequence: TGTGCCAGCAGCCAGAGGCAGGGGGTTGCAACTAATGAAAAACTGTTTTTT. Complete variable domain (other parts from reference TRBV14 and TRBJ1-4): EAGVTQFPSHSVIEKGQTVTLRCDPISGHDNLYWYRRVMGKEIKFLLHFVKESKQDESGMPNNRFLAERTGGTYSTLKVQPAELEDSGVYFCASSQRQGVATNEKLFFGSGTQLSVL.

This clone was detected only once. The CDR3 bases are TGTGCCAGTCGGGACAGGGTGCATGAGCAGTTCTTC. As protein: CASRDRVHEQFF. The gene calls are TRBV28 and TRBJ2-1, with 9 bases fitting TRBD1. This CDR3 comprises 12 residues. Losses at the gene ends were 9 bases for V and 8 bases for J; bases not matched to a gene: 5. Germline V CDR1 and CDR2: MDHEN, SYDVKM.

The sample holds a few counts of this clone. This chain links TRBV19 with TRBJ1-2; 11 nucleotides agree with TRBD1. The CDR3 spans 16 residues. Trimming at V came to 10 bases and at J to 4 bases, leaving 14 bases not matched to a gene. Germline CDR1 is LNHDA and CDR2 is SQIVND (reference sequence). As DNA, the CDR3 is TGTGCCACCAAAACCTCTTCCGGGACAGGGGGCTATGGCTACACCTTC. This gives the protein CATKTSSGTGGYGYTF.

This clone was seen more than once but under ten times. The CDR3: CAWSVGGGTEAFF. In DNA, the CDR3 is TGTGCCTGGAGCGTTGGCGGTGGCACTGAAGCTTTCTTT. The J gene is TRBJ1-1, the V gene TRBV30, with unresolved D. The V end was cut by 3 bases, the J end by 4 bases, with 12 bases between. The CDR3 length is 13 residues. Germline V gene sequence: CDR1 GTSNPN, CDR2 SVGIG (reference sequence).

The V gene is TRBV4-1, the J gene TRBJ2-3, with D possibly called TRBD1 or TRBD2 (6 bases each). The germline gives CDR1 MGHRA, CDR2 YSYEKL. The V end lost 3 bases, the J end lost 10 bases, and 14 bases lay between the germline ends. The length of the CDR3 is 13 residues. Here the CDR3 DNA reads TGCGCCAGCAGCCAGGCACTGGGGGGCGCGCAGTATTTT. Translated, it gives CASSQALGGAQYF.

The chain joins TRBV28 to TRBJ2-5, with D possibly being TRBD2 (6 bases). V lost 6 bases and J lost 1, with 12 bases in between. This CDR3 is 14 amino acids long. From germline, CDR1 is MDHEN and CDR2 SYDVKM. The CDR3 region has the DNA TGTGCCAGCAGGTTCACCGGGGGCCAAGAGACCCAGTACTTC. As protein: CASRFTGGQETQYF.

The chain links TRBV4-1 to TRBJ2-3, with 10 bases that match TRBD1. V trimming: 6 bases; J trimming: 1 base; junction bases outside the gene matches: 13. The germline gives CDR1 MGHRA, CDR2 YSYEKL. There are 18 residues in the CDR3. The chain's CDR3 is CASSLLRDRGRGTDTQYF. CDR3 DNA sequence: TGCGCCAGCAGTCTGCTCCGGGACAGGGGACGCGGCACAGATACGCAGTATTTT.

The rearrangement joins TRBV7-9 to TRBJ2-5, with 7 bases that match TRBD1. Germline CDR1 is SEHNR and CDR2 is FQNEAQ (reference sequence). Trimming removed 8 bases from V and 11 bases from J; junction bases left unmatched: 17. The CDR3 length is 14 residues. The DNA for the CDR3 is TGTGCCAGCGACGAGGGGGCGCCGCTATCTATGCAGTACTTC. Amino acids: CASDEGAPLSMQYF.

This chain uses TRBV30 with TRBJ1-6, with D unclear. This CDR3 comprises 15 residues. Germline values: CDR1 GTSNPN, CDR2 SVGIG (reference sequence). Trimming shortened V by 8 bases and J by 7 bases, and 21 bases separated the two germline ends. The CDR3: CARKGAGERNSPLHF. For the CDR3, the DNA is TGTGCCAGGAAAGGAGCGGGCGAAAGGAATTCACCCCTCCACTTT.

The chain is built from TRBV7-3 and TRBJ2-7; possible D gene TRBD1, 5 bases. Deletions cut 2 bases from V and 0 bases from J, with 11 bases between. CDR1 is SGHTA, CDR2 FQGTGA, per germline. The CDR3 spans 15 residues. The CDR3 loop is CASSLVGQGSYEQYF. The CDR3 coding sequence is TGTGCCAGCAGCTTAGTGGGGCAGGGCTCCTACGAGCAGTACTTC.